This is a list of T cell receptor beta chains from one sample in a study of glioma-infiltrating T cells after dendritic cell vaccination. This table comes from immunoSEQ multiplex PCR, and its TCRdb copy is limited to in-frame clones, with some not included. This sample yields about 82,000 clones, of which roughly 90% are seen a single time; under 4% belongs to the top ten. Sequenced material: blood, taken before dendritic cell vaccination. The source is a human donor with glioblastoma. The CDR3 runs from the conserved cysteine through the conserved F or W. Fields, in order: V gene, clone size, D gene, J gene, CDR3 protein, CDR3 DNA. The D gene is left open where the match is weak. Size tells how often a clone was seen (once, few, many) or the class of an expanded clone, and some rows leave it out.

TRBV7-8	-	-	TRBJ2-7	CASSKERWRQATYEQYF	TGTGCCAGCAGCAAGGAACGGTGGAGGCAGGCCACCTACGAGCAGTACTTC
TRBV10-2	-	TRBD2	TRBJ2-7	CASSERTSGSYEQYF	TGCGCCAGCAGTGAGAGGACTAGCGGGAGTTACGAGCAGTACTTC
TRBV9	-	-	TRBJ2-2	CASSVALAGGHFSGELFF	TGTGCCAGCAGCGTAGCCCTGGCCGGCGGGCACTTCTCCGGGGAGCTGTTTTTT
TRBV9	once	-	TRBJ2-3	CASSQTSTDTQYF	TGTGCCAGCAGCCAAACTAGCACAGATACGCAGTATTTT
TRBV29-1	once	-	TRBJ2-6	CSVEIPNSGANVLTF	TGCAGCGTTGAAATCCCTAACTCTGGGGCCAACGTCCTGACTTTC
TRBV2	once	TRBD1	TRBJ2-5	CASSLQGVIRETQYF	TGTGCCAGCAGCCTACAGGGGGTAATACGAGAGACCCAGTACTTC
TRBV6-1	-	-	TRBJ2-7	CASSTDRRNEQYF	TGTGCCAGCAGTACTGACAGACGGAACGAGCAGTACTTC
TRBV14	-	TRBD1	TRBJ1-2	CASSQVRDRESRWGGYTF	TGTGCCAGCAGCCAAGTCCGGGACAGGGAGTCTCGGTGGGGTGGCTACACCTTC
TRBV7-9	once	-	TRBJ1-2	CASSSDTNYGYTF	TGTGCCAGCAGCTCGGACACAAACTATGGCTACACCTTC
TRBV30	-	TRBD1	TRBJ2-5	CAWSAGTGQETQYF	TGTGCCTGGAGTGCCGGGACAGGGCAAGAGACCCAGTACTTC
TRBV5-1	-	-	TRBJ1-5	CASSLWGNSNQPQHF	TGCGCCAGCAGCTTGTGGGGCAATAGCAATCAGCCCCAGCATTTT
TRBV19	-	TRBD1	TRBJ1-5	CASSSRGTGQPQHF	TGTGCCAGTAGTTCCAGGGGGACTGGACAGCCCCAGCATTTT
TRBV27	-	TRBD1	TRBJ2-1	CASSLGQAAEQFF	TGTGCCAGCAGTTTGGGACAGGCGGCTGAGCAGTTCTTC
TRBV7-2	few	-	TRBJ2-1	CASEGGRVWGEQFF	TGTGCCAGCGAGGGGGGGAGGGTTTGGGGTGAGCAGTTCTTC
TRBV7-8	-	TRBD1	TRBJ1-2	CASSLMGQGTQDYGYTF	TGTGCCAGCAGCTTAATGGGACAGGGCACACAAGACTATGGCTACACCTTC
TRBV30	few	-	TRBJ2-3	CAWSVRGLVTDTQYF	TGTGCCTGGAGTGTAAGAGGGCTAGTGACAGATACGCAGTATTTT
TRBV30	-	-	TRBJ1-5	CAWSPAFNQPQHF	TGTGCCTGGAGTCCTGCGTTCAATCAGCCCCAGCATTTT
TRBV4-1	-	TRBD1	TRBJ2-7	CASSQMGQVSSYEQYF	TGCGCCAGCAGCCAAATGGGACAGGTCAGCTCCTACGAGCAGTACTTC
TRBV5-8	-	-	TRBJ1-5	CASTSRVKPQHF	TGTGCCAGCACCTCCAGGGTGAAGCCCCAGCATTTT
TRBV6-5	-	TRBD1	TRBJ2-7	CASSVGTGVDEQYF	TGTGCCAGCAGTGTCGGGACAGGGGTAGACGAGCAGTACTTC
TRBV4-1	-	-	TRBJ1-1	CASSQEGRGDTEAFF	TGCGCCAGCAGCCAAGAGGGGAGGGGGGACACTGAAGCTTTCTTT
TRBV28	-	TRBD1	TRBJ2-7	CASSTPDRGNEQYF	TGTGCCAGCAGCACGCCCGACAGGGGGAACGAGCAGTACTTC
TRBV11-3	-	-	TRBJ2-7	CASSLDGGSSYEQYF	TGTGCCAGCAGCTTAGATGGCGGAAGCTCCTACGAGCAGTACTTC
TRBV6-1	-	TRBD2	TRBJ2-7	CASIKTSGYYEQYF	TGTGCCAGCATAAAGACTAGCGGGTACTACGAGCAGTACTTC
TRBV29-1	-	TRBD1	TRBJ2-7	CSVVWDRDHYEQYF	TGCAGCGTTGTATGGGACAGGGATCACTACGAGCAGTACTTC
TRBV9	-	TRBD2	TRBJ2-1	CASSGLTSGRAHEQFF	TGTGCCAGCAGCGGACTTACTAGCGGGAGGGCCCATGAGCAGTTCTTC
TRBV5-1	-	-	TRBJ1-1	CASSLGSTANTEAFF	TGCGCCAGCAGCTTGGGATCTACAGCGAACACTGAAGCTTTCTTT